This T cell receptor (beta chain) was found in a study of blood T cell repertoires in COVID-19 (dated by TCRdb to the early 2020s). Regarding the research as a whole: The collaborator samples originated in the United States, Italy and Spain and spanned the acute and convalescent phases of COVID-19. Samples came from the ongoing ImmuneRACE study (first 160 participants) plus 1,254 subjects from 6 global collaborators. The dataset comprised deeply sampled blood TCRbeta repertoires from subjects exposed to, actively infected with, or recovered from COVID-19. The material from the prospective study consisted of cDNA or gDNA derived from T cells, B-cell-depleted T cells, or PBMCs. Where HLA class I and class II types were available, the types were taken from metadata supplied by the sample provider, not from assay-based typing. The sample metadata nearly always contained a de-identified subject ID, COVID-19 status, age in years and sex. The repertoires were made available in a free public database intended to serve as a resource for research on the immune response to SARS-CoV-2. Beyond this particular receptor, the publication reports: Clinical and demographic metadata were provided uncurated, with the amount varying by source and participant.

The immunoSEQ Assay, a bias-controlled multiplex PCR, was used to amplify TCRbeta CDR3 regions from genomic DNA. As for the authors' bioinformatics: The number of nucleated cells in each sample was estimated from the amplification of reference gene primers within the assay. To quantify the absolute abundance of each unique TCRbeta CDR3 rearrangement, sequence reads were collapsed and filtered. Productive Simpson clonality was computed per sample as the square root of Simpson's diversity index over productive rearrangements. TCRdb retrieved this table from immuneACCESS and kept in-frame rearrangements only. Not all clones are present; in checked studies, unresolved V genes account for under half, and no reason is known for the remainder. Clone size and V and J calls were adopted from that table, with D and trimming inferred from the DNA. Present in this sample are approximately 200,000 clones, approximately 86% of which were seen just once. 2% to 2.5% of the sample is taken by the ten largest.

Participants in the prospective study were aged about 18 to 95 years, lived in 24 United States geographic areas, and enrolled through a virtual design. To assign participants to cohorts, the prospective study relied on clinical history that participants themselves reported in a screening survey and a study questionnaire. Recovered participants in ImmuneRACE Cohort 3 were defined by two consecutive negative NP/OP PCR tests, clearance by a healthcare professional, or resolution of symptoms. Each participant in the prospective study had whole blood, serum and a nasopharyngeal or oropharyngeal swab collected by mobile phlebotomists. Over a roughly 2-month period, participants in the prospective study had the option of providing additional blood draws and questionnaires. Before DNA extraction, blood samples from the prospective study were shipped at room temperature or frozen. This clone came up once. Which antigen it targets is not known. Base qualities are not at hand, and no much larger clone is one base apart.

The sample comprised PBMCs or T cells enriched from blood (not recorded which). The origin of this receptor is a woman aged 25 to 45 who had recovered from COVID-19.

In nucleotides, the sequence is TGCGCCACTCTAGCGGGAGGCAACACCGGGGAGCTGTTTTTT. Translated, it gives CATLAGGNTGELFF. The sequence joins TRBV10-2 to TRBJ2-2; TRBD2 agrees with 11 junctional bases. For CDR1 and CDR2, the germline V gene lists WSHSY and SAAADI. V loses 10 bases at its end and J loses 2 bases; junction bases beyond the gene matches: 3. The CDR3 measures 14 amino acids from cysteine to phenylalanine. CDR3 DNA only is kept here, 42 bases in frame from base 1.